The source of this T cell receptor (beta chain) is a study of blood T cell repertoires in COVID-19. On the study more broadly: Specimens from acute and convalescent COVID-19 originated in the United States, Italy and Spain. Sources were T cells, B-cell-depleted T cells, or PBMCs; the material itself was cDNA or gDNA.

Recruitment covered roughly 24 US areas and drew participants whose ages spanned roughly 18 to 95 years. Resolution of symptoms, clearance, or two negative PCRs was present in recovered Cohort 3 donors. The CDR3 spans 13 residues. Trimming cost V 5 bases and J 6 bases, with 12 bases left between them. CDR1 and CDR2 from the germline V gene are SGHTA and FQGNSA. Some clones are missing from TCRdb's copy, which holds only in-frame ones; the method was immunoSEQ multiplex PCR. The sample holds about 300,000 clones, 90% seen once. V and J are TRBV7-2 and TRBJ2-3; maybe TRBD1 (5 bases). Sequencing was carried out using PBMCs or T cells enriched from blood (not recorded which). The origin of this receptor is a woman in her thirties who had recovered from COVID-19. This CDR3 reads CASSLTRADTQYF. The DNA of the CDR3 is TGTGCCAGCAGCCTAACCAGGGCCGATACGCAGTATTTT.